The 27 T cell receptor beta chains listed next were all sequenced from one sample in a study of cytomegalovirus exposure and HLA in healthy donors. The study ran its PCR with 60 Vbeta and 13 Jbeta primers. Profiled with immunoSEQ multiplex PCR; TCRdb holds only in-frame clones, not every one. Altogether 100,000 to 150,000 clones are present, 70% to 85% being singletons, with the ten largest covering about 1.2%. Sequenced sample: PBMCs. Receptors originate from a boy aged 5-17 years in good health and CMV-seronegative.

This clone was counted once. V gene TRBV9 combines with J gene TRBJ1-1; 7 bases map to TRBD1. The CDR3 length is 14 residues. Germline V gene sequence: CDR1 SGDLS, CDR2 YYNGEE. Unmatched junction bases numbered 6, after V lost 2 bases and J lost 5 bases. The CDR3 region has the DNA TGTGCCAGCAGCGTGGACCCACAGGGGACTGAAGCTTTCTTT. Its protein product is CASSVDPQGTEAFF.

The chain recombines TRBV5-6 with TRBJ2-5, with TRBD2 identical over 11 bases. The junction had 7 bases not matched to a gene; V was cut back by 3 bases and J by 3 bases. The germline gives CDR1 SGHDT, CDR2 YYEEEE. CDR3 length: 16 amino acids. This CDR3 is CASSSPGLAEEETQYF. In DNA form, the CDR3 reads TGTGCCAGCAGCTCACCGGGACTAGCGGAAGAAGAGACCCAGTACTTC.

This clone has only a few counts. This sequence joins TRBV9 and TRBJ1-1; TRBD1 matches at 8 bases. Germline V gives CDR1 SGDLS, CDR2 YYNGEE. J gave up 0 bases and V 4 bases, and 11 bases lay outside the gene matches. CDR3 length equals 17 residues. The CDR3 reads CASSLGQGAPMNTEAFF. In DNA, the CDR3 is TGTGCCAGCAGCCTAGGACAGGGAGCACCAATGAACACTGAAGCTTTCTTT.

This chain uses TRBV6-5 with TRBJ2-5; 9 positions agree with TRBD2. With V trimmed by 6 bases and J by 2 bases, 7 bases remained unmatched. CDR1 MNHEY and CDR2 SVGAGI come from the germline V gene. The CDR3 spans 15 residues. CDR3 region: CASRRSGSRQETQYF. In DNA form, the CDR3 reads TGTGCCAGCAGACGTAGCGGGAGTCGGCAAGAGACCCAGTACTTC.

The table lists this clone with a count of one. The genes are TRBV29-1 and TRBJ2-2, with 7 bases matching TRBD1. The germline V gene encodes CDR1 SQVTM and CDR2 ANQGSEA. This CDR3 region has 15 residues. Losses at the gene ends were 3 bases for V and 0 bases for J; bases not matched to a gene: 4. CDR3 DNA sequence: TGCAGCGTTGACGGGACAGAGTCGAACACCGGGGAGCTGTTTTTT. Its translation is CSVDGTESNTGELFF.

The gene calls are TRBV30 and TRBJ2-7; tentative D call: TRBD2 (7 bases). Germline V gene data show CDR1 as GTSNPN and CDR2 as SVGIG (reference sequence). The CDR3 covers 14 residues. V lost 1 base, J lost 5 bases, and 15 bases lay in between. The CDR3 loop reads CAWSDLGGGDEQYF. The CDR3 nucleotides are TGTGCCTGGAGTGATCTGGGAGGGGGAGACGAGCAGTACTTC.

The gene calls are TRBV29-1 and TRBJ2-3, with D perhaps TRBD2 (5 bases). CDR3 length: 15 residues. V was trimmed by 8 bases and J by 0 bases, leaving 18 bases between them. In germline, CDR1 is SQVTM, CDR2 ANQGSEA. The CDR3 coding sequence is TGCAGCTCTTCTCAAGCGGAACTAAGCACAGATACGCAGTATTTT. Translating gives CSSSQAELSTDTQYF.

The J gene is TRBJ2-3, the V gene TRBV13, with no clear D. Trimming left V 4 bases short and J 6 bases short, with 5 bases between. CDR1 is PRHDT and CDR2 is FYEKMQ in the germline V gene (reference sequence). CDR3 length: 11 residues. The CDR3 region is CASSSSDTQYF. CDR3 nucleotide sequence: TGTGCCAGCAGCTCGTCCGATACGCAGTATTTT.

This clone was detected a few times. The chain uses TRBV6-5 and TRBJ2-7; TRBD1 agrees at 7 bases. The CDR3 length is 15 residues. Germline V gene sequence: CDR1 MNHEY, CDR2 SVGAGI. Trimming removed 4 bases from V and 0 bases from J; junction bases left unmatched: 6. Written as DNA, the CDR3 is TGTGCCAGCAGTTCCCCCGGGACAGCCTCCTACGAGCAGTACTTC. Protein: CASSSPGTASYEQYF.

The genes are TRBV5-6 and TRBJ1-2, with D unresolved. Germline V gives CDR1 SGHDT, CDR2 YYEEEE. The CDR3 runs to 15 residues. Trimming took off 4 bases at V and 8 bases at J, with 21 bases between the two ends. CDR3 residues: CASSLDPAGRVGYTF. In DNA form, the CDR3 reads TGTGCCAGCAGCCTAGACCCCGCGGGGAGGGTAGGCTACACCTTC.

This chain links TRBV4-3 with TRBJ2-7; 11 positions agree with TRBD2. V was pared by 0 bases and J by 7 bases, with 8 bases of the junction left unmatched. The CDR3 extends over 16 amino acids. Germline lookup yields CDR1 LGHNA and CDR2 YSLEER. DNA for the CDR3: TGCGCCAGCAGCCAAGAAGGAGCTAGCGGGGGGATGGAGCAGTACTTC. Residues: CASSQEGASGGMEQYF.

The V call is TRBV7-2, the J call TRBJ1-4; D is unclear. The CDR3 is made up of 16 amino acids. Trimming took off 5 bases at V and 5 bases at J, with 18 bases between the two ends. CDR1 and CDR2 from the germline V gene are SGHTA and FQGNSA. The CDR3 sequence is CASSPAGGRRNEKLFF. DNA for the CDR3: TGTGCCAGCAGCCCAGCAGGTGGACGGAGGAATGAAAAACTGTTTTTT.

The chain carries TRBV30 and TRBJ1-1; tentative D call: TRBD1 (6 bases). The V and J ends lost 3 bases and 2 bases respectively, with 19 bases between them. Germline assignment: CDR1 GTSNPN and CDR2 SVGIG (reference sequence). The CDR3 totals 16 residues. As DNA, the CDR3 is TGTGCCTGGAGGGGGAACGCGGACAGCGCCAACACTGAAGCTTTCTTT. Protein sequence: CAWRGNADSANTEAFF.

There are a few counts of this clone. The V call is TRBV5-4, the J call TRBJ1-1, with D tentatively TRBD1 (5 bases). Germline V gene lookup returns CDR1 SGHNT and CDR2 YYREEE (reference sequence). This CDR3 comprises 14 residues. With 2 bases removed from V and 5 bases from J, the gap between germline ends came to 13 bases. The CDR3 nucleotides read TGTGCCAGCAGCTTAGGGGCGCAGGGAACTGAAGCTTTCTTT. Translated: CASSLGAQGTEAFF.

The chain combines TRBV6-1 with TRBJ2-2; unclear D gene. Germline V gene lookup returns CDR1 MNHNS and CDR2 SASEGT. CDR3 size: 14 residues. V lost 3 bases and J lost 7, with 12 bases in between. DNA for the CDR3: TGTGCCAGCAGTGAGGGCTCCCGTATCGGGGAGCTGTTTTTT. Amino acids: CASSEGSRIGELFF.

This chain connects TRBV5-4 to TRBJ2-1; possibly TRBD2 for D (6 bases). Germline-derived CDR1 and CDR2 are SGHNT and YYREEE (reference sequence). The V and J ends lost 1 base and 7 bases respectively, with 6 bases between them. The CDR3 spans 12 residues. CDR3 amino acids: CASSLSGNEQFF. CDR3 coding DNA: TGTGCCAGCAGCTTGAGCGGGAATGAGCAGTTCTTC.

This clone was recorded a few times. The CDR3 nucleotides are TGTGCCAGAAGACTAGCGGGGCTATACAATGAGCAGTTCTTC. Amino acid sequence: CARRLAGLYNEQFF. The gene calls are TRBV21-1 and TRBJ2-1; the table's TRBD2 call for D was not verified on the DNA. TRBV21-1 is termed a pseudogene. This CDR3 has 14 amino acids.

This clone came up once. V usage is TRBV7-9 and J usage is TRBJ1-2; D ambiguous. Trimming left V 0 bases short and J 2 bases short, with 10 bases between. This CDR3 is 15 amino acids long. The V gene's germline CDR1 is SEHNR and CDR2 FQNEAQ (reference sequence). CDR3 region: CASSLAETGNYGYTF. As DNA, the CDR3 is TGTGCCAGCAGCTTAGCGGAAACGGGAAACTATGGCTACACCTTC.

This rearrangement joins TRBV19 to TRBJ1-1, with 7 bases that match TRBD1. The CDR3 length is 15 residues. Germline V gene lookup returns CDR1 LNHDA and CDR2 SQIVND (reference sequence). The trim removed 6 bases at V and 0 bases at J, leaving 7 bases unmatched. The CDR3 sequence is CASSTGQRMNTEAFF. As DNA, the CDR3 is TGTGCCAGTAGCACGGGACAGAGGATGAACACTGAAGCTTTCTTT.

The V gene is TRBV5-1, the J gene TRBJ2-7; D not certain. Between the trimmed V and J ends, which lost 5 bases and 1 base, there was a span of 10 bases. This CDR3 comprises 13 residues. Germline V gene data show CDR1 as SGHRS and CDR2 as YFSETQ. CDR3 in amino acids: CASSRVGSYEQYF. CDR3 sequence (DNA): TGCGCCAGCAGTCGTGTCGGTTCCTACGAGCAGTACTTC.

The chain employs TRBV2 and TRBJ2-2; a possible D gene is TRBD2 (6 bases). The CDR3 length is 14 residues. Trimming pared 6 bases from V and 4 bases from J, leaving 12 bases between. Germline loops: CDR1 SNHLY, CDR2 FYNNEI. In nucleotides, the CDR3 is TGTGCCAGCAGCTACCGGGAGCCCACCGGGGAGCTGTTTTTT. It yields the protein CASSYREPTGELFF. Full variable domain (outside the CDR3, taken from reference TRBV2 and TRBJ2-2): EPEVTQTPSHQVTQMGQEVILRCVPISNHLYFYWYRQILGQKVEFLVSFYNNEISEKSEIFDDQFSVERPDGSNFTLKIRSTKLEDSAMYFCASSYREPTGELFFGEGSRLTVL.

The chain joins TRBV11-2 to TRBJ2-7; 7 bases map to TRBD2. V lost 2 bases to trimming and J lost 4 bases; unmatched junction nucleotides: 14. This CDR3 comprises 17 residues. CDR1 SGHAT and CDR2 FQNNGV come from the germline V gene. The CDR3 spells CASSLKDGREYHYEQYF. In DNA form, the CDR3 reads TGTGCCAGCAGCTTAAAAGACGGGCGGGAGTACCATTACGAGCAGTACTTC.

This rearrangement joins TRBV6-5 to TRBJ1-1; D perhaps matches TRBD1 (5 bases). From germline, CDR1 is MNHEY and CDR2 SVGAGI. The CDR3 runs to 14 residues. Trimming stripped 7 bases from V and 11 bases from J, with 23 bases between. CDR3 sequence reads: CASTPVGGWDGAFF. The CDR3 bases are TGTGCCAGCACCCCAGTTGGGGGGTGGGATGGGGCTTTCTTT.

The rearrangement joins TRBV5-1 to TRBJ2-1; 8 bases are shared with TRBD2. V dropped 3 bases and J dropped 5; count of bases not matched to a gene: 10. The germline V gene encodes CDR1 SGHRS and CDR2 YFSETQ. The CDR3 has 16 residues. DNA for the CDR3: TGCGCCAGCAGCTCCTATAGCGGGAACCCGCACAATGAGCAGTTCTTC. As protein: CASSSYSGNPHNEQFF.

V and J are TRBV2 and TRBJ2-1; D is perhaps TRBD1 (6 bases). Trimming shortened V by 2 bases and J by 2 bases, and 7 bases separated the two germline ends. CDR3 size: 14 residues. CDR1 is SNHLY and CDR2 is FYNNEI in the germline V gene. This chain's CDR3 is CASSETGTYNEQFF. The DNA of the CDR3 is TGTGCCAGCAGTGAAACAGGGACCTACAATGAGCAGTTCTTC.

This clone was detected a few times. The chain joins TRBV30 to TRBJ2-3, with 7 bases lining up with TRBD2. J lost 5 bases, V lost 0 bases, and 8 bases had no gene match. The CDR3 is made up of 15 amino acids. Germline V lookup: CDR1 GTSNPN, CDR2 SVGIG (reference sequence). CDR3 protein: CAWSVLSGKVDTQYF. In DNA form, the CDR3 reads TGTGCCTGGAGTGTATTAAGCGGGAAGGTAGATACGCAGTATTTT.

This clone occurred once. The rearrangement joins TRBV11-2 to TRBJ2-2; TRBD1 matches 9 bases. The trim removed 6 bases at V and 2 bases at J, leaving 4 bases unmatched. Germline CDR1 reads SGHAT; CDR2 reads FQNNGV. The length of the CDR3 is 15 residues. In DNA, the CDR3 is TGTGCCAGCAGGAGACAGGGGGGTAACACCGGGGAGCTGTTTTTT. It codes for CASRRQGGNTGELFF.